A selection of T cell receptor beta chains follows, all from one sample in a study of control samples from healthy donors and cancer patients. Generated by immunoSEQ multiplex PCR, the TCRdb table keeps only in-frame clones and is missing some. Here the sample spans approximately 130,000 clones, around 90% being singletons. Specimen: blood. These TCRs come from a man aged 40-49 years in good health. Both conserved end residues are part of each CDR3. D genes are given only for firm matches. A clone size is listed for some rows: how often the clone was seen (once, few, many), or a class if it is expanded.

d_gene,j_gene,abundance,v_gene,CDR3aa,CDR3nt
TRBD1,TRBJ1-2,NA,TRBV7-8,CASSPRTGLPTYTF,TGTGCCAGCAGCCCGAGGACAGGCCTCCCTACCTACACCTTC
NA,TRBJ1-2,NA,TRBV4-1,CASSQGGVYSYGYTF,TGCGCCAGCAGCCAAGGGGGGGTCTACTCCTATGGCTACACCTTC
NA,TRBJ1-5,NA,TRBV6-1,CASSENRGNQPQHF,TGTGCCAGCAGTGAGAACAGGGGCAATCAGCCCCAGCATTTT
NA,TRBJ2-1,few,TRBV5-1,CASSPRAGQTSNNEQFF,TGCGCCAGCAGCCCGAGGGCCGGACAGACTAGTAACAATGAGCAGTTCTTC
NA,TRBJ1-2,NA,TRBV9,CASSGSGKGGEGYTF,TGTGCCAGCAGCGGGAGCGGTAAAGGGGGAGAAGGCTACACCTTC
TRBD1,TRBJ2-7,NA,TRBV5-1,CASSWADRGFYEQYF,TGCGCCAGCAGCTGGGCGGACAGGGGATTCTACGAGCAGTACTTC
NA,TRBJ2-5,NA,TRBV18,CASSPRAGTGRETQYF,TGTGCCAGCTCACCACGGGCAGGGACGGGCCGAGAGACCCAGTACTTC
NA,TRBJ1-1,NA,TRBV5-6,CASSLDLRNTEAFF,TGTGCCAGCAGCTTGGACCTTCGGAACACTGAAGCTTTCTTT
NA,TRBJ1-5,NA,TRBV27,CASSLPRRQPQHF,TGTGCCAGCAGTTTACCAAGGAGGCAGCCCCAGCATTTT
NA,TRBJ2-1,NA,TRBV12-3/TRBV12-4,CASSLGYNEQFF,TGTGCCAGCAGTTTGGGCTACAATGAGCAGTTCTTC
NA,TRBJ1-1,NA,TRBV7-9,CASSGSATEAFF,TGTGCCAGCAGCGGATCGGCGACTGAAGCTTTCTTT
NA,TRBJ1-6,NA,TRBV14,CASSQGQRRNSPLHF,TGTGCCAGCAGCCAAGGACAGCGCCGTAATTCACCCCTCCACTTT
TRBD1,TRBJ2-1,NA,TRBV7-2,CASTLRQGAIEQFF,TGTGCCAGCACCCTCAGGCAGGGGGCGATTGAGCAGTTCTTC
TRBD1,TRBJ2-4,NA,TRBV15,CATSRGLTGDAKNIQYF,TGTGCCACCAGCAGAGGATTGACAGGGGATGCCAAAAACATTCAGTACTTC
TRBD2,TRBJ2-3,NA,TRBV18,CASSPATSGFTDTQYF,TGTGCCAGCTCACCAGCTACTAGCGGGTTCACAGATACGCAGTATTTT
TRBD1,TRBJ2-5,NA,TRBV12-3/TRBV12-4,CASRRQGVETQYF,TGTGCCAGCAGGAGACAGGGCGTGGAGACCCAGTACTTC
NA,TRBJ2-3,NA,TRBV29-1,CSGVDASITDTQYF,TGCAGCGGGGTGGACGCCTCTATCACAGATACGCAGTATTTT
NA,TRBJ1-3,NA,TRBV10-1,CASSATSGNTIYF,TGCGCCAGCAGTGCGACCTCTGGAAACACCATATATTTT
TRBD1,TRBJ2-3,NA,TRBV9,CASSRQGVSTDTQYF,TGTGCCAGCAGTCGGCAGGGGGTCAGCACAGATACGCAGTATTTT
NA,TRBJ2-7,NA,TRBV11-1,CASSLQLKADYEQYF,TGTGCCAGCAGCCTCCAACTGAAAGCGGATTACGAGCAGTACTTC
NA,TRBJ2-1,few,TRBV7-2,CASSLAGVDEQFF,TGTGCCAGCAGCTTAGCCGGGGTAGATGAGCAGTTCTTC
NA,TRBJ1-3,few,TRBV10-1,CASSDLGSSGNTIYF,TGCGCCAGCAGTGATTTGGGAAGCTCTGGAAACACCATATATTTT
NA,TRBJ2-3,NA,TRBV9,CASRRGPSTDTQYF,TGTGCCAGCAGGCGGGGGCCCAGCACAGATACGCAGTATTTT
NA,TRBJ2-7,NA,TRBV2,CASRNSGSSYEQYF,TGTGCCAGCAGAAACTCGGGGAGCTCCTACGAGCAGTACTTC
TRBD2,TRBJ2-1,NA,TRBV24-1,CATSDPGTSNEQFF,TGTGCCACCAGTGACCCTGGGACTAGCAATGAGCAGTTCTTC
NA,TRBJ1-6,NA,TRBV7-2,CASSLSTTYNSPLHF,TGTGCCAGCAGCTTATCGACCACCTATAATTCACCCCTCCACTTT
TRBD1,TRBJ1-4,NA,TRBV2,CASTNHRGLEKLFF,TGTGCCAGCACTAACCACAGGGGGCTTGAAAAACTGTTTTTT
NA,TRBJ2-7,NA,TRBV12-3/TRBV12-4,CASSLQGYEQYF,TGTGCCAGCAGTCTGCAGGGGTACGAGCAGTACTTC
TRBD1,TRBJ2-7,NA,TRBV15,CATSRDPGGADEQYF,TGTGCCACCAGCAGAGATCCAGGGGGAGCCGACGAGCAGTACTTC
NA,TRBJ2-7,NA,TRBV7-9,CASSPGPTYEQYF,TGTGCCAGCAGCCCGGGACCGACCTACGAGCAGTACTTC
NA,TRBJ1-2,NA,TRBV15,CATSRGLDDNYGYTF,TGTGCCACCAGCAGAGGACTGGACGACAACTATGGCTACACCTTC
NA,TRBJ2-7,once,TRBV6-5,CASSPVRQSYEQYF,TGTGCCAGCAGCCCCGTGAGGCAATCCTACGAGCAGTACTTC
TRBD2,TRBJ2-2,once,TRBV11-3,CPSSFGGADTGELFF,TGTCCCAGCAGCTTCGGGGGGGCCGACACCGGGGAGCTGTTTTTT
NA,TRBJ2-5,NA,TRBV14,CASSQVSGQGETQYF,TGTGCCAGCAGCCAAGTGTCGGGGCAGGGGGAGACCCAGTACTTC
NA,TRBJ2-5,NA,TRBV5-4,CASSLGDETQYF,TGTGCCAGCAGCTTGGGAGACGAGACCCAGTACTTC
NA,TRBJ2-1,NA,TRBV19,CASSILLGGNEQFF,TGTGCCAGTAGTATCCTCTTGGGCGGCAATGAGCAGTTCTTC
NA,TRBJ2-7,NA,TRBV6-2/TRBV6-3,CASSYSVSSYEQYF,TGTGCCAGCAGTTACTCGGTGTCCTCCTACGAGCAGTACTTC
NA,TRBJ1-6,NA,TRBV6-6,CASRDGTSYNSPLHF,TGTGCCAGCAGAGATGGGACCTCCTATAATTCACCCCTCCACTTT
TRBD1,TRBJ1-5,NA,TRBV3-1/TRBV3-2,CASSQAGGNQPQHF,TGTGCCAGCAGCCAAGCAGGGGGAAATCAGCCCCAGCATTTT
NA,TRBJ2-3,NA,TRBV6-5,CASSYEASVSTDTQYF,TGTGCCAGCAGTTACGAAGCGTCGGTTAGCACAGATACGCAGTATTTT
TRBD1,TRBJ1-2,NA,TRBV6-2/TRBV6-3,CASSYSGTGVSGYTF,TGTGCCAGCAGTTACTCTGGGACAGGGGTTTCTGGCTACACCTTC
NA,TRBJ1-1,NA,TRBV7-2,CASSSPSWQAFF,TGTGCCAGCAGCTCCCCCTCGTGGCAAGCTTTCTTT
NA,TRBJ1-5,few,TRBV29-1,CSVGGNQPQHF,TGCAGCGTTGGTGGGAATCAGCCCCAGCATTTT
NA,TRBJ2-3,NA,TRBV10-3,CAISEVASDTQYF,TGTGCCATCAGTGAGGTAGCTTCAGATACGCAGTATTTT
TRBD1,TRBJ2-7,NA,TRBV2,CASSALRQGYEQYF,TGTGCCAGCAGTGCCCTACGACAGGGCTACGAGCAGTACTTC
NA,TRBJ2-4,NA,TRBV23-1,CASSHYGQFKNIQYF,TGCGCCAGCAGTCACTACGGACAATTCAAAAACATTCAGTACTTC
NA,TRBJ2-5,once,TRBV10-1,CASSENSGGRETQYF,TGCGCCAGCAGTGAGAATTCGGGGGGCCGAGAGACCCAGTACTTC
NA,TRBJ2-6,once,TRBV3-1/TRBV3-2,CASSQGFRGSTGANVLTF,TGTGCCAGCAGCCAAGGATTCAGGGGTAGTACTGGGGCCAACGTCCTGACTTTC
NA,TRBJ2-1,many,TRBV7-3,CASSLSFGPGFEQFF,TGTGCCAGCAGCTTAAGTTTCGGGCCGGGGTTTGAGCAGTTCTTC
NA,TRBJ1-1,NA,TRBV19,CASRDRAFSLEAFF,TGTGCCAGTAGGGACAGAGCCTTTTCCCTTGAAGCTTTCTTT
NA,TRBJ1-1,NA,TRBV5-8,CASSLRVIGTEAFF,TGTGCCAGCAGCTTAAGGGTCATCGGCACTGAAGCTTTCTTT
NA,TRBJ1-6,NA,TRBV18,CASSPSGGRSNSPLHF,TGTGCCAGCTCACCATCAGGAGGGCGGAGTAATTCACCCCTCCACTTT
TRBD1,TRBJ1-4,NA,TRBV7-9,CASSLGQGNEKLFF,TGTGCCAGCAGCTTAGGACAGGGGAATGAAAAACTGTTTTTT
NA,TRBJ1-3,NA,TRBV25-1,CASSFGGFSGNTIYF,TGTGCCAGCAGTTTCGGAGGGTTCTCTGGAAACACCATATATTTT
TRBD2,TRBJ2-7,NA,TRBV5-6,CASSLRGLTYEQYF,TGTGCCAGCAGCTTGAGGGGACTAACCTACGAGCAGTACTTC
NA,TRBJ1-2,NA,TRBV7-3,CASSLSSAPGYGYTF,TGTGCCAGCAGCTTATCGTCCGCCCCGGGTTATGGCTACACCTTC